Shown below are 14 T cell receptor beta chains from a single sample sequenced in a study of blood T cells in healthy people across ages. Sample-barcoded 5' priming and a J-beta primer mix drove a second PCR of about 6 to 12 cycles. In TCRdb, the 5' RACE reads were re-called with MiXCR into one record per CDR3 protein. The sample carries 700,000 or so distinct CDR3 sequences, 22% recorded once. Sequencing input: blood. These receptors all come from a man in his 70s in good health.

The chain employs TRBV15 and TRBJ2-7, with TRBD1 as a possible D gene (5 bases). The CDR3 has 13 amino acids. Germline loops: CDR1 LNHNV, CDR2 YYDKDF (reference sequence). The CDR3, as DNA: TGTGCCGCCAGCAGAGTGGAACAGGACGAGCAGTACGTC. This translates into CAASRVEQDEQYV.

This clonotype was counted only a few times. The rearrangement links TRBV12-3 or TRBV12-4 to TRBJ1-4; 7 nucleotides line up with TRBD1. With V trimmed by 6 bases and J by 4 bases, 8 bases remained unmatched. The CDR3 consists of 15 residues. The CDR3 nucleotides are TGTGCCAGCAGCCCCGGTCAGGGGGGTAATGAAAAACTGTTTTTT. It specifies CASSPGQGGNEKLFF.

This clonotype has more than one count but fewer than ten. The chain carries TRBV9 and TRBJ2-5, with TRBD2 matching 11 bases. The DNA end lines up better with TRBJ2-1; the J call may be wrong. In germline, CDR1 is SGDLS, CDR2 YYNGEE. There are 15 residues in the CDR3. The CDR3 region has the DNA TGTGCCAGCAGCGTAGTGGCTAGCGGGGGGAATGAGCAGTTCTTC. As protein: CASSVVASGGNEQFF.

The chain couples TRBV6-5 to TRBJ1-2; D possibly corresponds to TRBD1 (5 bases). Germline values: CDR1 MNHEY, CDR2 SVGAGI. The CDR3 loop spans 17 amino acids. V lost 2 bases to trimming and J lost 2 bases, with 18 bases between them. In nucleotides, the CDR3 is TGTGCCAGCAGTTACAGTCAGGGTTTGGGCTCCAACTATGGCTACACCTTC. It translates to CASSYSQGLGSNYGYTF.

The chain uses TRBV7-9 and TRBJ2-3, with a possible D match to TRBD1 (6 bases). The J call may be in error: the DNA end matches TRBJ1-5 better. Germline CDR1 and CDR2: SEHNR and FQNEAQ (reference sequence). The CDR3 is made up of 14 amino acids. The CDR3 region is CASRTGMSTDTQHF. The DNA for the CDR3 is TGTGCCAGCAGGACAGGCATGAGCACAGATACGCAGCATTTT.

The chain is built from TRBV4-2 and TRBJ1-1; D is perhaps TRBD1 (6 bases). The CDR3 extends over 14 amino acids. Germline CDR1 is LGHNA and CDR2 is YNFKEQ. Trimming stripped 1 base from V and 5 bases from J, with 11 bases between. The CDR3 coding sequence is TGTGCCAGCAGCCAAGGGGGGGGCTGGACTGAAGCTTTCTTT. This translates into CASSQGGGWTEAFF.

This clonotype has more than one count but fewer than ten. The chain combines TRBV7-2 with TRBJ2-1, with 11 bases matching TRBD2. The assigned J gene may be wrong: the sequence end matches TRBJ2-7 better. The germline gives CDR1 SGHTA, CDR2 FQGNSA. The CDR3 has 14 amino acids. This CDR3 is CASSSGLADYEQYF. The DNA for the CDR3 is TGTGCCAGCAGCTCGGGACTAGCGGACTACGAGCAGTACTTC.

The V gene is TRBV27, the J gene TRBJ2-4; 10 bases fit TRBD1. The CDR3 loop spans 18 amino acids. Germline V CDR1 and CDR2: MNHEY, SMNVEV (reference sequence). Unmatched junction bases numbered 15, after V lost 3 bases and J lost 7 bases. CDR3 sequence: CASSFGRGQGIMGNIQYF. CDR3 nucleotides: TGTGCCAGCAGTTTCGGTCGGGGACAGGGGATAATGGGCAACATTCAGTACTTC.

This clonotype has a handful of counts. V usage is TRBV7-9 and J usage is TRBJ1-2; TRBD1 might be the D (5 bases). V lost 1 base and J lost 4, with 10 bases in between. The germline gives CDR1 SEHNR, CDR2 FQNEAQ (reference sequence). CDR3 length equals 14 residues. CDR3 region: CASSLGRVLYGYTF. DNA for the CDR3: TGTGCCAGCAGCTTAGGCAGGGTTCTCTATGGCTACACCTTC.

This clonotype showed up many times. The chain couples TRBV5-1 to TRBJ2-1; 11 bases match TRBD2. Germline V lookup: CDR1 SGHRS, CDR2 YFSETQ. There are 15 residues in the CDR3. The ends lost 3 bases at V and 4 bases at J; junction bases unmatched: 3. CDR3 sequence (DNA): TGCGCCAGCAGCTGGGGACTAGCGGAGTACAATGAGCAGTTCTTC. This codes for CASSWGLAEYNEQFF.

This clonotype was seen many times. The chain links TRBV29-1 to TRBJ2-3, with D possibly matching TRBD1 (7 bases). This CDR3 region has 14 residues. CDR1 is SQVTM and CDR2 is ANQGSEA in the germline V gene. The V gene lost 3 bases and the J gene lost 0 bases, with 10 bases spanning the gap. The CDR3 loop is CSVEGGQSTDTQYF. The CDR3 DNA reads as TGCAGCGTTGAGGGGGGACAGAGCACAGATACGCAGTATTTT.

A remark on this clonotype: At one end, the junction sequence differs from germline, possibly due to a read error. The chain is built from TRBV6-5 and TRBJ2-7, with 8 bases lining up with TRBD1. The CDR3 runs 14 residues. Germline values: CDR1 MNHEY, CDR2 SVGAGI. CDR3 in amino acids: CASSLHDRGYEHYF. DNA of the CDR3: TGTGCCAGCAGTTTGCACGACAGGGGATACGAGCATTACTTC.

The J gene is TRBJ1-2, the V gene TRBV19; 7 nucleotides line up with TRBD1. The CDR3 contains 16 residues. In germline, CDR1 is LNHDA, CDR2 SQIVND (reference sequence). V shed 6 bases, J shed 5 bases, and the junction held 15 bases outside the gene matches. The CDR3 region has the DNA TGTGCCAGTAGCCGAATCGGTACAGGGGATCTGTATGGCTACACCTTC. It is translated as CASSRIGTGDLYGYTF.

This clonotype has just a few counts. The chain carries TRBV7-3 and TRBJ1-2, with D possibly matching TRBD1 (5 bases). The length of the CDR3 is 14 residues. Trimming took 0 bases from V and 7 from J, leaving 12 bases between them. Germline CDR1 SGHTA, CDR2 FQGTGA. The CDR3 DNA is TGTGCCAGCAGCTTAACAGGGGACGCGGGTGGCTACACCTTC. Its protein is CASSLTGDAGGYTF. Full variable domain (missing parts from reference TRBV7-3 and TRBJ1-2): GAGVSQTPSNKVTEKGKYVELRCDPISGHTALYWYRQSLGQGPEFLIYFQGTGAADDSGLPNDRFFAVRPEGSVSTLKIQRTERGDSAVYLCASSLTGDAGGYTFGSGTRLTVV.